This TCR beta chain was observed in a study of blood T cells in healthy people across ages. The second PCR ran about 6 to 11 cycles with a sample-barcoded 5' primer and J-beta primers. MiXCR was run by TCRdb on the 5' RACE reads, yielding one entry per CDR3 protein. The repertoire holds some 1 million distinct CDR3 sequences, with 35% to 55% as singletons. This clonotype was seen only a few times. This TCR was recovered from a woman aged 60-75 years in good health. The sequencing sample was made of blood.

In DNA form, the CDR3 reads TGTGCCTCTTCGGGGGGGGACAGGAATGGGATTAGGTCCAATGAGCAGTTCTTC. Protein: CASSGGDRNGIRSNEQFF. The chain joins TRBV10-3 to TRBJ2-1, with D perhaps being TRBD1 or TRBD2 (8 bases each). V lost 11 bases and J 6 bases, leaving 32 bases between the germline ends. This CDR3 region has 18 residues. Germline V gene lookup returns CDR1 ENHRY and CDR2 SYGVKD.